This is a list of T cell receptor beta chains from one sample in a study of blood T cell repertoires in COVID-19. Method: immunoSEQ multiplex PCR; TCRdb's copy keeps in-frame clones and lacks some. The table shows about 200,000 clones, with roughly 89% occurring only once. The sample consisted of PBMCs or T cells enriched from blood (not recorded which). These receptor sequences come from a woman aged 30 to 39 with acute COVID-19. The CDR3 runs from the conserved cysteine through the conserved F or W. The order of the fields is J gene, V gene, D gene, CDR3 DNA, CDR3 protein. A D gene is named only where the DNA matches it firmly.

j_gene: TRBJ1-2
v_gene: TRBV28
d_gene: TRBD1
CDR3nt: TGTGCCAGCAGTTTTCGCGACAGGGCCCAGATCGGTGGCTACACCTTC
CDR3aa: CASSFRDRAQIGGYTF

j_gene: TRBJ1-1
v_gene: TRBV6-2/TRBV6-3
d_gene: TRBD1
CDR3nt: TGTGCCAGCAGTGGACAGGGGTGGTATATTTACACTGAAGCTTTCTTT
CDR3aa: CASSGQGWYIYTEAFF

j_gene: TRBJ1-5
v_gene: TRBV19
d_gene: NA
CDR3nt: TGTGCCACCGGCGGGCAGGCCGAATTCAGCAATCAGCCCCAGCATTTT
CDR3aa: CATGGQAEFSNQPQHF

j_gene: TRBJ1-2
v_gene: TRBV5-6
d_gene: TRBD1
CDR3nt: TGTGCCAGCAGCTCGGGACAGGGGAACTATGGCTACACCTTC
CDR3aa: CASSSGQGNYGYTF

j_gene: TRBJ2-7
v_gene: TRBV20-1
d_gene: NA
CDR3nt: TGCAGTGCTAGTTCTCCCCGGGACAATGCCTACGAGCAGTACTTC
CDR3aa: CSASSPRDNAYEQYF

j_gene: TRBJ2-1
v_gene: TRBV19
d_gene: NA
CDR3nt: TGTGCCAGTTCTCAGGGAAAGAAAAATGAGCAGTTCTTC
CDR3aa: CASSQGKKNEQFF

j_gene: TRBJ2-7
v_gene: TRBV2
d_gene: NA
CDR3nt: TGTGCCAGCAGTCAGGCTGGGCAGGGACTGGGCGAGCAGTACTTC
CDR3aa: CASSQAGQGLGEQYF

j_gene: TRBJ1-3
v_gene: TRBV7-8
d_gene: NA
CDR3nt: TGTGCCAGCAGCTTAGGGTTCGGTGCTGGAAACACCATATATTTT
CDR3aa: CASSLGFGAGNTIYF

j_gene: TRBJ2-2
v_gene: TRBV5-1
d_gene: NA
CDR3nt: TGCGCCAGCAGCTTCCGGGCAGGGGACACCACCGGGGAGCTGTTTTTT
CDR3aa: CASSFRAGDTTGELFF

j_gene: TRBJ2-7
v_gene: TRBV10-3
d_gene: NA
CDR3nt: TGTGCCATCAGTTCGAGAGGGGGGGACAACGAGCAGTACTTC
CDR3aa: CAISSRGGDNEQYF

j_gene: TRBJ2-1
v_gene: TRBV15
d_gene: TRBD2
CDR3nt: TGTGCCACCAGCAGAGGCCTAGCGGGGGGGTTAGCCTTCTTC
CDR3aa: CATSRGLAGGLAFF

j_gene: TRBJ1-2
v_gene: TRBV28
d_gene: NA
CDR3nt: TGTGCCAGCAGTCAGACTGGCTATGGCTACACCTTC
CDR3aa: CASSQTGYGYTF